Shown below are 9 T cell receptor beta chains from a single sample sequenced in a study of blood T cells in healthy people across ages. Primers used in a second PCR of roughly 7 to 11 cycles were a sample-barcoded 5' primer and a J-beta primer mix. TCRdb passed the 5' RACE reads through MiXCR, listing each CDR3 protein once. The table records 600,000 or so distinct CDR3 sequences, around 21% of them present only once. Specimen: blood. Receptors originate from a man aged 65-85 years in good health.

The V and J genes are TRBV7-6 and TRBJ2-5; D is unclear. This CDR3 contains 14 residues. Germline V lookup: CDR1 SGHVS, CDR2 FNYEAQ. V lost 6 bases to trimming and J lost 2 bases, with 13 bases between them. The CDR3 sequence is CASSQGIGQETQYF. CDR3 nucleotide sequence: TGTGCCAGCAGTCAAGGGATAGGGCAAGAGACCCAGTACTTC.

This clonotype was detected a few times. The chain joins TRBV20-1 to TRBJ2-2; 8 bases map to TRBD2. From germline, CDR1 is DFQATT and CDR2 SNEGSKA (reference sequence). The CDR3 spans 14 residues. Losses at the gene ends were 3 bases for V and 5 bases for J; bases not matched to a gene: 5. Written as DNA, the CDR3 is TGCAGTGCTAGTGGCGGGAGGAGTACCGGGGAGCTGTTTTTT. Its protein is CSASGGRSTGELFF.

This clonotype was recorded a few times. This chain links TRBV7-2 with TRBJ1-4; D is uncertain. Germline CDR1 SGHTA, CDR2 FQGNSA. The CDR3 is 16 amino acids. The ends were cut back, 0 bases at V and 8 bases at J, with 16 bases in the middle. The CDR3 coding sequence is TGTGCCAGCAGCTTAGCCCCCTCCGGTGTAGACGAAAAACTGTTTTTT. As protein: CASSLAPSGVDEKLFF.

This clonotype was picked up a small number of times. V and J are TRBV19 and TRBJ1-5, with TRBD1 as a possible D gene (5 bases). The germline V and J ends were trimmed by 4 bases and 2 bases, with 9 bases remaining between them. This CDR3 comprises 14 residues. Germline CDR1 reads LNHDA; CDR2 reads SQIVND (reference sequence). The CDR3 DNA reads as TGTGCCAGTAGTACGGCGGGGGGCAATCAGCCCCAGCATTTT. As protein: CASSTAGGNQPQHF.

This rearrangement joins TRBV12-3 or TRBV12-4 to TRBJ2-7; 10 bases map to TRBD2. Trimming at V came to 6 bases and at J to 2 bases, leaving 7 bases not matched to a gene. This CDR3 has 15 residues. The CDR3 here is CASRSGLAPPYEQYF. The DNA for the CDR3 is TGTGCCAGCAGGTCGGGACTAGCGCCGCCCTACGAGCAGTACTTC.

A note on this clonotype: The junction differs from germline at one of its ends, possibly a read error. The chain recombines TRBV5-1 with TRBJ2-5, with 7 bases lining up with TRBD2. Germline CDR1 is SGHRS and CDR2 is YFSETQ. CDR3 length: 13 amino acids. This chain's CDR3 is CASNSAAGETQYF. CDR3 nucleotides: TGCGCCAGCAATTCGGCGGCGGGGGAGACCCAGTACTTT.

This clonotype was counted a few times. Here the CDR3 reads CAISETAGGVGATGELFF. CDR3 DNA sequence: TGTGCCATCAGTGAAACGGCAGGGGGCGTAGGCGCCACCGGGGAGCTGTTTTTT. The chain is built from TRBV10-3 and TRBJ2-2, with 8 bases fitting TRBD1. CDR1 is ENHRY and CDR2 is SYGVKD in the germline V gene. The CDR3 is 18 amino acids. V dropped 3 bases and J dropped 4; count of bases not matched to a gene: 13.

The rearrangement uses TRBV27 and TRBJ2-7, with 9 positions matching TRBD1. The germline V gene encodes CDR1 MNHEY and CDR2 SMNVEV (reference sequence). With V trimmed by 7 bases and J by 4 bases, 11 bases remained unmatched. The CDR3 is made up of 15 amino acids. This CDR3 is CASKTQTGGAYEQYF. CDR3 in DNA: TGTGCCAGCAAAACTCAGACAGGGGGTGCTTACGAGCAGTACTTC.

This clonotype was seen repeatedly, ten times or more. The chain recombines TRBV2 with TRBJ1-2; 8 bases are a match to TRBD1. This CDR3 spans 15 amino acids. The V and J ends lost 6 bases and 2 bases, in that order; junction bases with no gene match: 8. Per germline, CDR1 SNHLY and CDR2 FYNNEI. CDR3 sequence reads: CASRELTGANYGYTF. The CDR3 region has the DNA TGTGCCAGCAGAGAACTGACAGGGGCGAACTATGGCTACACCTTC.